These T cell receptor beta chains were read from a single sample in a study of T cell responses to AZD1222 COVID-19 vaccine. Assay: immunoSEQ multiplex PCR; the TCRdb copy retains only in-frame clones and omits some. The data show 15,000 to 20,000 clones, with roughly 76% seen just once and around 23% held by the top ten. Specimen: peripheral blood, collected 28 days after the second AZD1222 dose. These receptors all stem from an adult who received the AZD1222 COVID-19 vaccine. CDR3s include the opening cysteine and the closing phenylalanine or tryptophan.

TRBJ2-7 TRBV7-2 CASSLGPGLANSYEQYF
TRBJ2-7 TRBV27 CASSLSPRVGDEQYF
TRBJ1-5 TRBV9 CASSERRTGQPQHF
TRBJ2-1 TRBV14 CASSPQGSGDFNEQFF
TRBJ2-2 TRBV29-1 CSVQAGTGNTGELFF
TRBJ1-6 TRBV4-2 CASSQDRGQGYSPLHF
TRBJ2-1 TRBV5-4 CASSFKASSYNEQFF
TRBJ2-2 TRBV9 CASSVRGLVSGELFF
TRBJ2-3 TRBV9 CASSVSGGGADTQYF
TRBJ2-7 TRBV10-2 CASSDWGAGYEQYF
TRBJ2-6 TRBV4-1 CASSPRAGNTNSGANVLTF
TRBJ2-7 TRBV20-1 CSAFTGYEQYF
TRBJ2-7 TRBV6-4 CASSGGTDSYEQYF
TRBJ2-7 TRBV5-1 CASSLAQGAYEQYF
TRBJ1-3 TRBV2 CASGPSSSGNTIYF
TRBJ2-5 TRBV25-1 CASSDSGGDRYQETQYF
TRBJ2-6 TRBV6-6 CASNLTPQSGANVLTF
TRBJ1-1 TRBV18 CASSPSGVNTEAFF
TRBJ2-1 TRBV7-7 CASSSTGSSYNEQFF
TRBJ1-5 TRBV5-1 CASSLGPNQPQHF
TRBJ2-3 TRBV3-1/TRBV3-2 CASSLDGRGADTQYF
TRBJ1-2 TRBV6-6 CASSPGEFDGYTF
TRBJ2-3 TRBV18 CASSRLAGGPGDTQYF
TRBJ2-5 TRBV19 CASSIWQQETQYF
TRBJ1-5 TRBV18 CASSPNGGGQPQHF
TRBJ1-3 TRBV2 CASSYREAGNTIYF
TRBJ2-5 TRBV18 CASSPPSSETQYF
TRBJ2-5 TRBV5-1 CASSLEAEETQYF
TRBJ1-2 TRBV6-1 CASSEHSQGHYGYTF
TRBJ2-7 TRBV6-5 CASRDKTLAGDEQYF
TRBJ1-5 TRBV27 CASSLGDGDSYSNQPQHF
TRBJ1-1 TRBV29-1 CSVLGGAYTEAFF
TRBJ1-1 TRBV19 CASSIAGTGGKTEAFF
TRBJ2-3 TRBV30 CAWSQPLGLAGTDLYTDTQYF
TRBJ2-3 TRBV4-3 CASSQDAGGTDTQYF
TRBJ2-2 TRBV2 CASRRTNTGELFF
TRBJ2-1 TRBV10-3 CAISEPGQGYNEQFF
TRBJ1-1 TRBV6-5 CASSYGERFTEAFF
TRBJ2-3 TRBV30 CAWSVRPPSGGPDTQYF
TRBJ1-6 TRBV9 CASSVGTVNNSPLHF
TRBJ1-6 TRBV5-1 CATRDMGGNSPLHF